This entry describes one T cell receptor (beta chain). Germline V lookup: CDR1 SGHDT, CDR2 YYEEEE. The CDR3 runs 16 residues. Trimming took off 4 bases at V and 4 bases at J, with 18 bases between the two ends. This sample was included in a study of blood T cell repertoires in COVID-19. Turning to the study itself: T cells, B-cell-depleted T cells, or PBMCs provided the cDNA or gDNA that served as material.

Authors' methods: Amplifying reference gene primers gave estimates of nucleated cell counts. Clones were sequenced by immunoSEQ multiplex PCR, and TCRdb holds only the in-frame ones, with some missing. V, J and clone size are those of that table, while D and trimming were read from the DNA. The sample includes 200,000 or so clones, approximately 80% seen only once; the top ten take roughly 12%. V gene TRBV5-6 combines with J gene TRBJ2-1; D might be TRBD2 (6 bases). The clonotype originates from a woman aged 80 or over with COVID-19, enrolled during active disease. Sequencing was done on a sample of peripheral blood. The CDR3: CASSQSALANYNEQFF. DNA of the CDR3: TGTGCCAGCAGCCAGAGCGCACTAGCAAATTACAATGAGCAGTTCTTC. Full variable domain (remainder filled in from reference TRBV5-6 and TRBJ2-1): DAGVTQSPTHLIKTRGQQVTLRCSPKSGHDTVSWYQQALGQGPQFIFQYYEEEERQRGNFPDRFSGHQFPNYSSELNVNALLLGDSALYLCASSQSALANYNEQFFGPGTRLTVL.